What follows are 14 T cell receptor beta chains derived from one specimen sequenced in a study of blood T cell repertoires in COVID-19. Assay used: immunoSEQ multiplex PCR; TCRdb lists only in-frame clones, some missing. The table has roughly 200,000 clones, roughly 82% seen once; the top ten hold roughly an eighth. Sequencing was performed on peripheral blood. These receptors were taken from a human donor in a cohort sampled during active COVID-19.

The chain has TRBV28 and TRBJ2-7; 7 bases fit TRBD1. With V trimmed by 3 bases and J by 0 bases, 2 bases remained unmatched. CDR1 and CDR2 (germline): MDHEN, SYDVKM. This CDR3 contains 14 residues. The CDR3 protein is CASSFTGVSYEQYF. CDR3 bases: TGTGCCAGCAGTTTCACAGGGGTCTCCTACGAGCAGTACTTC.

The rearrangement uses TRBV7-2 and TRBJ1-6; TRBD1 matches at 8 bases. The CDR3 covers 15 residues. Germline CDR1 is SGHTA and CDR2 is FQGNSA. V shed 5 bases and J 10 bases; nucleotides not matched to a gene: 10. CDR3 amino acids: CASSTRQGPRSPLHF. The CDR3 region has the DNA TGTGCCAGCAGCACCCGACAGGGGCCAAGATCACCCCTCCACTTT.

The V call is TRBV4-1, the J call TRBJ2-1, with D perhaps matching TRBD2 (6 bases). The CDR3 runs to 17 residues. Germline V gene data show CDR1 as MGHRA and CDR2 as YSYEKL. The germline V and J ends were trimmed by 0 bases and 8 bases, with 20 bases remaining between them. The CDR3 sequence is CASSQDPPGVPRYEQFF. The CDR3 DNA reads TGCGCCAGCAGCCAAGACCCTCCGGGAGTACCAAGGTATGAGCAGTTCTTC.

The table lists this clone with a count of one. V usage is TRBV27 and J usage is TRBJ2-3, with 8 bases lining up with TRBD1. The CDR3 extends over 17 amino acids. Germline assignment: CDR1 MNHEY and CDR2 SMNVEV (reference sequence). The V gene end was trimmed by 2 bases and the J gene end by 0 bases; junction bases not matched to a gene: 7. DNA for the CDR3: TGTGCCAGCAGTTTACTTTCGTGGGACAGGAGCACAGATACGCAGTATTTT. Its protein product is CASSLLSWDRSTDTQYF.

J is TRBJ2-7 and V is TRBV3-1 (or the pseudogene TRBV3-2); D is unclear. Per germline, CDR1 LGHDT and CDR2 YNNKEL (reference sequence). V was shortened by 1 base and J by 2 bases, with 6 bases between the two germline ends. CDR3 length: 13 residues. The CDR3 DNA sequence: TGTGCCAGCAGCCAAGCGGTTACCTACGAGCAGTACTTC. This sequence encodes CASSQAVTYEQYF.

The rearrangement joins TRBV6-6 to TRBJ1-1; D is unresolved. The CDR3 is 13 residues long. V lost 4 bases to trimming and J lost 0 bases, with 6 bases between them. The germline V gene encodes CDR1 MNHNY and CDR2 SVGAGI (reference sequence). The CDR3 loop reads CASSSHMNTEAFF. DNA for the CDR3: TGTGCCAGCAGTTCTCACATGAACACTGAAGCTTTCTTT.

The chain carries TRBV5-1 and TRBJ2-1, with TRBD2 identical over 9 bases. CDR3 length: 14 amino acids. Unmatched junction bases numbered 5, after V lost 4 bases and J lost 6 bases. Germline values: CDR1 SGHRS, CDR2 YFSETQ. CDR3 coding DNA: TGCGCCAGCAGCAATAGCGGGAGTGGCAATGAGCAGTTCTTC. This sequence encodes CASSNSGSGNEQFF.

This clone was seen a single time. This rearrangement joins TRBV24-1 to TRBJ2-2; 7 nucleotides line up with TRBD2. CDR1 and CDR2 (germline): KGHDR, SFDVKD. J was trimmed by 0 bases and V by 6 bases; bases with no gene match: 0. The CDR3 length is 14 residues. As DNA, the CDR3 is TGTGCCACCAGTCGGGGGGCGAACACCGGGGAGCTGTTTTTT. Translating gives CATSRGANTGELFF.

V usage is TRBV4-1 and J usage is TRBJ2-3, with unresolved D. From germline, CDR1 is MGHRA and CDR2 YSYEKL. Trimming pared 4 bases from V and 2 bases from J, leaving 4 bases between. The CDR3 is made up of 12 amino acids. The CDR3 DNA reads as TGCGCCAGCAGCCCCAACACAGATACGCAGTATTTT. Translation gives CASSPNTDTQYF.

The chain uses TRBV5-4 and TRBJ2-2; possible D gene TRBD2, 5 bases. V shed 0 bases and J shed 5 bases, with 17 bases lying between them. Germline CDR1 is SGHNT and CDR2 is YYREEE (reference sequence). CDR3 length: 17 amino acids. In DNA form, the CDR3 reads TGTGCCAGCAGCTTGGCACTGAAGTCGGGGTTGACCGGGGAGCTGTTTTTT. This codes for CASSLALKSGLTGELFF.

This chain joins TRBV5-6 and TRBJ2-5, with 7 bases aligning to TRBD1. With 4 bases clipped from V and 5 bases from J, the junction kept 5 bases outside the gene matches. This CDR3 region has 13 residues. Germline lookup yields CDR1 SGHDT and CDR2 YYEEEE. CDR3 region: CASSRTGWETQYF. CDR3 nucleotides: TGTGCCAGCAGCCGGACAGGTTGGGAGACCCAGTACTTC.

The rearrangement uses TRBV15 and TRBJ1-5, with TRBD1 as a possible D gene (5 bases). The CDR3 runs to 17 residues. With 0 bases removed from V and 8 bases from J, the gap between germline ends came to 20 bases. CDR1 and CDR2 (germline): LNHNV, YYDKDF (reference sequence). The CDR3 DNA reads TGTGCCACCAGCAGAGATCTTTGGACATTGCGTGTCGAGCCCCAGCATTTT. Translation gives CATSRDLWTLRVEPQHF.

The chain links TRBV23-1 to TRBJ2-4; D perhaps matches TRBD2 (5 bases). TRBV23-1 qualifies as an ORF whose function is uncertain. V lost 0 bases to trimming and J lost 1 base, with 7 bases between them. This CDR3 has 15 amino acids. CDR3 sequence reads: CASSQSTGAKNIQYF. In nucleotides, the CDR3 is TGCGCCAGCAGTCAATCGACGGGGGCCAAAAACATTCAGTACTTC.

This clone has only a few counts. The chain is built from TRBV10-1 and TRBJ2-2; weak D call: TRBD2 (6 bases). V gave up 2 bases and J gave up 2 bases, with 9 bases separating them. The CDR3 extends over 15 amino acids. Germline V gene data show CDR1 as WNHNN and CDR2 as SYGVQD (reference sequence). The DNA of the CDR3 is TGCGCCAGCAGTGAGACCGGGACTAACACCGGGGAGCTGTTTTTT. This gives the protein CASSETGTNTGELFF.